Sequencing of this T cell receptor (beta chain) was carried out in a study of T cell responses to AZD1222 COVID-19 vaccine. The wider study: Researchers grouped second doses given at about 4 or about 12 weeks into one pool. The study's findings and limits: Rises in breadth and depth of Spike-specific TCRs came after two AZD1222 doses. Repertoires in all cases were sampled only once the peak T cell response had passed. Clonal diversity may have been underestimated, and the donors were mostly white British, with more females than males.

In the case of this clone: The antigen is unknown.

Profiled with immunoSEQ multiplex PCR; TCRdb holds only in-frame clones, not every one. The table has roughly 97,000 clones, over 85% seen once. The sequence was obtained from an adult in good health. Sequenced material: peripheral blood, taken on day 0 of AZD1222 vaccination.

CDR3 amino acids: CSASGTYEQYF. In nucleotides, the CDR3 is TGCAGTGCCTCAGGGACGTACGAGCAGTACTTC. The genes are TRBV20-1 and TRBJ2-7; D is perhaps TRBD1 or TRBD2 (5 bases each). From germline, CDR1 is DFQATT and CDR2 SNEGSKA (reference sequence). V was clipped by 6 bases and J by 4 bases, with 10 bases between them. CDR3 length: 11 amino acids.